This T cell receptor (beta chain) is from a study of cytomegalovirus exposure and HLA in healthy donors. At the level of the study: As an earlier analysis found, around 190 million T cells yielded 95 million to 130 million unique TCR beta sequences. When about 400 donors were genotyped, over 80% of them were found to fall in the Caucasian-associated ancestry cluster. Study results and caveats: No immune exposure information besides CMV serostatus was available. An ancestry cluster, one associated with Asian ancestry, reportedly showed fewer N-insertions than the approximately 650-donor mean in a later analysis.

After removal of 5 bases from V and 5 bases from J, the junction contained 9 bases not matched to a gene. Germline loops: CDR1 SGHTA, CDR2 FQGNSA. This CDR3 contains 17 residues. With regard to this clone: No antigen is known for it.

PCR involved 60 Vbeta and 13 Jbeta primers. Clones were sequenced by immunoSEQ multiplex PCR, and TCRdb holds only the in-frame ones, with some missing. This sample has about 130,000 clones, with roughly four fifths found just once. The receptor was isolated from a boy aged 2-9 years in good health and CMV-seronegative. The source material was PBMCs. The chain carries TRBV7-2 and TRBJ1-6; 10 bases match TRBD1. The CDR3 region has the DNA TGTGCCAGCAGCCCCCGGACAGGGGGGATCGATAATTCACCCCTCCACTTT. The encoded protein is CASSPRTGGIDNSPLHF.